A selection of T cell receptor beta chains follows, all from one sample in a study of T cell responses to AZD1222 COVID-19 vaccine. Sequenced by immunoSEQ multiplex PCR; TCRdb stores in-frame clones only, minus some. The data show some 130,000 clones, roughly 90% seen once. The sequences come from peripheral blood, collected on day 0 of AZD1222 vaccination. The receptors shown here come from an adult in good health. CDR3s include the opening cysteine and the closing phenylalanine or tryptophan. Fields, in order: V gene, clone size, J gene, D gene, CDR3 protein, CDR3 DNA. D genes are given only for firm matches. Clone size, where shown, is once, few, many, or a class for clones that have expanded.

v_gene: TRBV5-4
abundance: -
j_gene: TRBJ1-6
d_gene: -
CDR3aa: CASSLVGHQQSSYNSPLHF
CDR3nt: TGTGCCAGCAGCCTTGTCGGACATCAACAGAGCTCCTATAATTCACCCCTCCACTTT

v_gene: TRBV14
abundance: -
j_gene: TRBJ2-1
d_gene: -
CDR3aa: CASSQGPSGAVYNEQFF
CDR3nt: TGTGCCAGCAGCCAGGGACCCTCAGGGGCGGTCTACAATGAGCAGTTCTTC

v_gene: TRBV2
abundance: -
j_gene: TRBJ1-6
d_gene: TRBD1
CDR3aa: CASMDRGFRSPLHF
CDR3nt: TGTGCCAGCATGGACAGGGGGTTCCGCTCACCCCTCCACTTT

v_gene: TRBV5-6
abundance: -
j_gene: TRBJ2-1
d_gene: TRBD2
CDR3aa: CASSSPTSGIWNEQFF
CDR3nt: TGTGCCAGCAGCTCGCCGACTAGCGGGATTTGGAATGAGCAGTTCTTC

v_gene: TRBV3-1/TRBV3-2
abundance: -
j_gene: TRBJ2-5
d_gene: -
CDR3aa: CASSELGETQYF
CDR3nt: TGTGCCAGCAGCGAACTAGGGGAGACCCAGTACTTC

v_gene: TRBV4-2
abundance: -
j_gene: TRBJ1-3
d_gene: -
CDR3aa: CASSQETVNSGNTIYF
CDR3nt: TGTGCCAGCAGCCAAGAGACGGTTAACTCTGGAAACACCATATATTTT

v_gene: TRBV27
abundance: -
j_gene: TRBJ1-6
d_gene: TRBD1
CDR3aa: CASSSGTGGRSPLHF
CDR3nt: TGTGCCAGCAGTTCCGGGACAGGGGGCCGTTCACCCCTCCACTTT

v_gene: TRBV18
abundance: once
j_gene: TRBJ1-3
d_gene: -
CDR3aa: CASSPPGTSPNTIYF
CDR3nt: TGTGCCAGCTCACCACCCGGGACATCCCCCAACACCATATATTTT

v_gene: TRBV19
abundance: -
j_gene: TRBJ1-2
d_gene: TRBD1
CDR3aa: CASSMRTGDGGYTF
CDR3nt: TGTGCCAGTAGTATGAGGACAGGCGATGGCGGCTACACCTTC

v_gene: TRBV7-9
abundance: -
j_gene: TRBJ2-5
d_gene: -
CDR3aa: CASSLGVGGPVSDQETQYF
CDR3nt: TGTGCCAGCAGCCTGGGTGTGGGCGGGCCTGTGTCGGACCAAGAGACCCAGTACTTC

v_gene: TRBV10-3
abundance: -
j_gene: TRBJ2-7
d_gene: TRBD2
CDR3aa: CAINKGLAGDEQYF
CDR3nt: TGTGCCATCAATAAGGGACTAGCGGGAGACGAGCAGTACTTC

v_gene: TRBV12-3/TRBV12-4
abundance: -
j_gene: TRBJ1-2
d_gene: -
CDR3aa: CASSFPSYGYTF
CDR3nt: TGTGCCAGCAGTTTCCCCTCCTATGGCTACACCTTC

v_gene: TRBV11-3
abundance: once
j_gene: TRBJ2-1
d_gene: -
CDR3aa: CASSGHGQFDNEQFF
CDR3nt: TGTGCCAGCAGCGGGCACGGACAGTTCGACAATGAGCAGTTCTTC

v_gene: TRBV29-1
abundance: -
j_gene: TRBJ1-1
d_gene: TRBD1
CDR3aa: CSVVGGAEAFF
CDR3nt: TGCAGCGTTGTAGGGGGCGCTGAAGCTTTCTTT

v_gene: TRBV7-9
abundance: -
j_gene: TRBJ1-2
d_gene: -
CDR3aa: CASSFGTNGGYTF
CDR3nt: TGTGCCAGCAGCTTTGGCACCAACGGGGGCTACACCTTC

v_gene: TRBV5-1
abundance: -
j_gene: TRBJ1-4
d_gene: -
CDR3aa: CASSSIGGQSATNEKLFF
CDR3nt: TGCGCCAGCAGCTCCATTGGTGGACAGAGTGCAACTAATGAAAAACTGTTTTTT

v_gene: TRBV29-1
abundance: -
j_gene: TRBJ1-1
d_gene: -
CDR3aa: CSVVKVEAFF
CDR3nt: TGCAGCGTCGTAAAGGTTGAAGCTTTCTTT

v_gene: TRBV5-4
abundance: -
j_gene: TRBJ1-1
d_gene: -
CDR3aa: CASSYGGGRMNTEAFF
CDR3nt: TGTGCCAGCAGCTACGGGGGCGGGAGGATGAACACTGAAGCTTTCTTT

v_gene: TRBV7-9
abundance: -
j_gene: TRBJ2-7
d_gene: -
CDR3aa: CASGFRDLARHEQYF
CDR3nt: TGTGCCAGCGGCTTTAGGGACTTAGCGAGACACGAGCAGTACTTC

v_gene: TRBV6-5
abundance: -
j_gene: TRBJ2-7
d_gene: -
CDR3aa: CASSYTPLTATYEQYF
CDR3nt: TGTGCCAGCAGTTACACCCCGTTAACAGCCACCTACGAGCAGTACTTC

v_gene: TRBV6-1
abundance: -
j_gene: TRBJ1-1
d_gene: -
CDR3aa: CASSERAGWTEAFF
CDR3nt: TGTGCCAGCAGTGAACGGGCGGGATGGACTGAAGCTTTCTTT

v_gene: TRBV15
abundance: -
j_gene: TRBJ1-4
d_gene: TRBD1
CDR3aa: CATSRDRAGGEKLFF
CDR3nt: TGTGCCACCAGCAGAGATAGGGCAGGGGGAGAAAAACTGTTTTTT